The source of this TCR beta chain is a study of identical twins (dated by TCRdb to 2015 to 2016). A note on the overall study: TCR alpha and beta repertoires from monozygotic twins, unrelated adults of various ages and cord blood were deep-sequenced to test whether fetal clonotypes persist. To rule out contamination, replicate twin experiments were performed at different times with different library preparation protocols.

With regard to this clonotype: This clone's antigen is unknown. Base qualities are not provided; no much larger clone lies one nucleotide away.

CDR1 and CDR2 are drawn from the germline V gene (reference sequence): LGHDT, YNNKEL. Its CDR3 holds 17 amino acids, cysteine through phenylalanine. Here the CDR3 DNA is all that survives: 51 bases in frame from base 1. Trimming at the junction amounts to 3 bases on V and 6 bases on J, and the germline ends lie 21 bases apart. Results the study describes overall, beyond this receptor: Excess twin sharing in beta out-of-frame sequences was weaker because fewer shared sequences lowered the signal-to-noise ratio. Because the same donors could not be followed over many years, the conclusions relied on cross-sectional statistical analysis. Compared with coincidental sharing between unrelated individuals, out-of-frame TCR alpha sequences shared between twins showed an excess of sequences with low generation probability. Recombination models systematically underestimated out-of-frame TCR alpha sharing in monozygotic twins but agreed with sharing between unrelated individuals. Abundant cord blood beta clonotypes had fewer insertions, young adult naive repertoires showed a similar but weaker trend, and memory repertoires showed no such trend. Invariant T cells such as MAIT and iNKT could partly confound zero-insertion analyses, though diverse VJ usage argued against this for most clonotypes.

Libraries came from 5' RACE. Sequencing used an Illumina HiSeq 2000. Template switching introduced a universal primer binding site; the final cDNA contained a unique molecular identifier, enabling accurate counting of TCR cDNA molecules. Specific primers in the conserved constant-segment region were used to synthesize first-strand cDNA for the TCR alpha and beta chains. To control for contamination, every cDNA library carried two barcodes: a SMART-Mk sample barcode plus Illumina barcodes. TruSeq adapter sequences along with Illumina sample barcodes were introduced in two successive PCR steps. TCR alpha and beta cDNA libraries were sequenced on the Illumina HiSeq platform with custom primers. The authors processed their data as follows. Unique molecular identifiers were extracted from raw reads with MiGEC, and CDR3 positions were determined with MiXCR. Recombination models were inferred per individual with the repgenHMM and IGoR tools using an EM algorithm. The tcR package in R was used for shared clonotype analysis, with sharing normalized by the product of cloneset sizes. To study raw recombination free of thymic and clonal selection effects, out-of-frame nonproductive sequences were analyzed. The public reads were run again by TCRdb, first through fastp at Q25 and then through MiXCR, and only productive beta chains were kept. Entries are consolidated by CDR3 protein sequence, retaining the most common genes and DNA. The V and J calls come from TCRdb's annotation, not from the publication. Here the sample has fewer than 500,000 distinct CDR3 sequences; 20% to 30% occur a single time. The ten largest clones represent roughly 2.8% of the sample.

Only healthy Caucasian donors were included. The twin cohort consisted of three pairs of female monozygotic twins, all aged roughly 18 to 30 years. Positive isolation kits from Invitrogen were used to isolate the CD4+ and CD8+ T cell populations. The same sample was also used in a study of T cells expressing NK-cell markers. Taken from the second paper: Three sorted T-cell subsets (CD3+CD56+NKG2C+, CD3+CD56+NKG2C- and CD3+CD56-NKG2C+) from seven to nine donors had their TCR beta-chain repertoires profiled. Among the eight sequenced donors, only one was HCMV-seronegative, while the other seven were HCMV-seropositive. In several experiments an anti-gammadeltaTCR antibody was added to restrict sorting to alphabetaTCR-expressing T cells. For several donors, the dominant CD3+CD56+NKG2C+ clonotypes were among the top 10 CD8+ clonotypes and accounted for about 1.0-7.5% of CD8+ T cells. Those dominant clonotypes were again the most abundant among CD3+CD56-NKG2C+ cells in four donors, at roughly 25-60.1%. Whether the expanded NKG2C-expressing T cell clones were specific for HCMV antigens was left unclear. The eight sequenced donors were randomly selected healthy volunteers, three men and five women. A commercial ELISA kit detecting HCMV-specific IgG in serum was used to determine HCMV serostatus. MIGEC was used to demultiplex reads and group the reads by UMI, and MiTCR was used to assemble and quantify clonotypes. To exclude erroneous sequences, only TCR cDNA sequences supported by at least two reads were retained. Downstream repertoire analysis used the tcR package, and clonotypes were matched across fractions by CDR3 nucleotide sequence plus V segment. Antigen specificity was annotated against VDJdb with VDJmatch, allowing one amino acid substitution in CDR3.

The receptor was isolated from a woman aged 18-29 years in good health. The rearrangement combines TRBV3-1 with TRBJ2-1, with no confidently assigned D gene. The sequencing sample was made of CD4+ T cells sorted from blood. The CDR3 here reads CASSHRLSSNPRNEQFF. The nucleotide sequence is TGTGCCAGCAGCCACCGCCTGAGTAGCAATCCCCGCAATGAGCAGTTCTTC.